The clone carrying this TCR beta chain was counted ten times or more. The record originates from a study of regulatory T cells in long-lasting Graves disease. Study-level information: Newly diagnosed Graves' patients had taken antithyroid drugs under 3 months.

Arm-PCR of CDR3 regions with iRepertoire HTBI primers generated TCR beta libraries. Per the original methods: Identification of gene segments yielded some 60 TRBV and 13 to 15 TRBJ across samples. One entry per CDR3 protein, called by TCRdb with MiXCR from the multiplex PCR reads. For this entry, the V and J calls and clone size follow TCRdb and not the study's own pipeline. The data contain approximately 540,000 distinct CDR3 sequences, 12% of them seen just once; the ten biggest clones take up approximately 9.6%. Described time point: newly diagnosed GD, antithyroid drugs for less than 3 months. RNA isolated from PBMCs was used to make the TCR library. The same specimen was also included in a second study, on T cells in Graves' hyperthyroidism and ophthalmopathy. That paper notes: Carried out on the TCR CDR3, a first-round RT-PCR used the HTBI primer set. Most thyroid clonotypes expanded above 0.001 appeared in blood too.

The receptor's source is a woman in her 30s with Graves disease. This material consisted of peripheral blood mononuclear cells (PBMCs), taken at new diagnosis, from a patient treated with antithyroid drugs.

The CDR3 nucleotides are TGTGCCAGCAGCCTACTCGGTGGGCAGGCGTACGAGCAGTACTTC. Its translation: CASSLLGGQAYEQYF. This rearrangement joins TRBV3-1 to TRBJ2-7; D gene unclear. Trimming removed 4 bases at V and 4 bases at J, with 17 bases between. Germline assignment: CDR1 LGHDT and CDR2 YNNKEL (reference sequence). This CDR3 contains 15 residues.